This note documents a single T cell receptor beta chain sequence. The table lists this clonotype with many counts. No cognate antigen has been identified for it. No base-level quality is on record; no much larger clone is a single base apart. This sample is part of a study of T-cell memory formation after mild COVID-19 (dated by TCRdb to the early 2020s). Regarding the research as a whole: TCR sequence clusters from the two donors were largely donor specific. T-cell clones expanding and contracting after mild COVID-19 in two donors were tracked by longitudinal TCRalpha and TCRbeta repertoire sequencing. The cohort comprised two young, previously healthy adult volunteers, one female and one male. On the study overall, not on this receptor specifically: Contracting CD4+ clones turned up mainly in the CM and EM memory subsets, whereas EMRA was where CD8+ clones were enriched. From day 15 to 85, contracting clones showed balanced CD4/CD8 phenotypes, whereas a second wave of clones that expanded from day 15 to 37 leaned towards CD4+. The study included only a couple of mild cases, and larger cohorts that include severe cases with pre-infection samples were judged to be necessary. Some responding clones were detected in pre-infection memory, suggesting pre-existing cross-reactive memory T cells joined the SARS-CoV-2 response. The second-wave clones that peaked on day 37 were not confirmed to be SARS-CoV-2 specific.

PBMCs were isolated by Ficoll-Paque density gradient centrifugation. Reading the germline V gene gives CDR1 ENHRY and CDR2 SYGVKD. The germline V end is reduced by 7 bases and the J end by 0 bases; junction bases left unmatched: 3. The CDR3 sequence holds 15 residues, the cysteine and phenylalanine included. Only the CDR3 portion is preserved as DNA: 45 bases, with reading frame beginning at the first base. Sequencing relied on an Illumina NovaSeq 6000. Using 5'RACE with constant-segment primers, TCRalpha and TCRbeta cDNA libraries were constructed, with sample barcodes and unique molecular identifiers added in the process. Trizol reagent was used to extract RNA from every sample. Library amplification was performed in two PCR steps, and a second sample barcode and Illumina TruSeq adapters were introduced in the second step. Sequencing of the libraries was done on an Illumina NovaSeq, producing 2 x 150 bp paired-end reads. Under the source paper's analysis protocol: With migec v1.2.7, reads were demultiplexed and then collapsed into UMI-guided consensus sequences. Using mixcr v2.1.11, the UMI consensuses were aligned to TRA and TRB V and J templates and assembled into clonotypes. Clonotypes were classified as expanded or contracted when called significant by both edgeR and NoisET, with noise models trained on biological replicates. edgeR calls used a false discovery rate-adjusted p below 0.01 and a log2 fold-change threshold of 1. As an exploratory analysis of dynamics, max-normalized trajectories of the 1000 most abundant clonotypes were examined by PCA with hierarchical clustering. Separately sequenced CD4+ and CD8+ repertoires were used to assign the CD4 or CD8 phenotype of responding clones. TCRdb trimmed public reads at Q25 via fastp, called clones via MiXCR and kept in-frame beta chains. Rows are unified per CDR3 protein, each entry keeping the most common DNA and genes. These V and J calls rely on TCRdb rather than the paper's analysis. The sample table lists hundreds of thousands of distinct CDR3 sequences, about 16% of them with a count of one. The top ten constitute around 20% of the sample.

The sequencing input was PBMCs or a T cell subset sorted from them (not recorded which). The chain is encoded by TRBV10-3 joined to TRBJ2-3; TRBD2 aligns with 11 central bases. This clonotype was obtained from a man aged 18 to 29 who had mild COVID-19 (a few samples of this study predate the infection). The sample titles of this study are shuffled in the database, so cell type and time point are left out; the donor was told from shared clones. The CDR3 protein: CAITTSGESTDTQYF. The DNA sequence is given as TGTGCCATCACGACTAGCGGGGAGAGCACAGATACGCAGTATTTT.